This T cell receptor (beta chain) was profiled in a study of blood T cell repertoires in COVID-19. Repertoires were generated with immunoSEQ multiplex PCR, while TCRdb's copy carries only in-frame clones and drops some. The repertoire holds more than 80,000 clones, with roughly 88% as singletons. This CDR3 spans 16 amino acids. Between the trimmed V and J ends, which lost 1 base and 4 bases, there was a span of 12 bases. CDR1 and CDR2 (germline): SGHDT, YYEEEE. The receptor was isolated from a human donor with active COVID-19. The donor label of this sample is uncertain. This sequence joins TRBV5-6 and TRBJ2-6; possibly TRBD2 for D (6 bases). The sample comprised peripheral blood. In DNA form, the CDR3 reads TGTGCCAGCAGCTTGCCTGGGACTTGGGGGGCCAACGTCCTGACTTTC. Translation gives CASSLPGTWGANVLTF.